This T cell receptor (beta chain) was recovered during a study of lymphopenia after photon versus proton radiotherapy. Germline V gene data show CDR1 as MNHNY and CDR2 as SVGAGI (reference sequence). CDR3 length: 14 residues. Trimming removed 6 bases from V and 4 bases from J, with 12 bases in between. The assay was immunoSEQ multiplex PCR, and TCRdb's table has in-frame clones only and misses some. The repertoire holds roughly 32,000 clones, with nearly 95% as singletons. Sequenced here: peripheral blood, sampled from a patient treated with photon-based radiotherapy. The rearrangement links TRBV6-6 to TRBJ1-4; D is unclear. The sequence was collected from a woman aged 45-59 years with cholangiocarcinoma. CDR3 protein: CASRDVGSNEKLFF. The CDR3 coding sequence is TGTGCCAGCAGAGACGTGGGGAGTAATGAAAAACTGTTTTTT.